Each of the 7 T cell receptor beta chains below was sequenced from the same sample in a study of T cell responses to AZD1222 COVID-19 vaccine. The repertoire was sequenced with immunoSEQ multiplex PCR; TCRdb's copy has only in-frame clones and lacks some. The sample yields 170,000 or so clones, 90% seen once. This specimen was peripheral blood, taken on day 0 of AZD1222 vaccination. The receptors were sampled from an adult in good health.

This clone was seen a single time. The chain couples TRBV15 to TRBJ1-6; D is possibly TRBD1 (5 bases). Per the germline V gene, CDR1 is LNHNV and CDR2 is YYDKDF (reference sequence). V was cut by 6 bases and J by 4 bases, with 13 bases left in between. This CDR3 region has 15 residues. The CDR3 DNA follows: TGTGCCACCAGTATGGGGAGACAGTATAATTCACCCCTCCACTTT. Protein sequence: CATSMGRQYNSPLHF.

The J gene is TRBJ1-1, the V gene TRBV5-4, with 7 bases aligning to TRBD1. Germline V gene data show CDR1 as SGHNT and CDR2 as YYREEE (reference sequence). This CDR3 contains 15 residues. V lost 4 bases and J lost 1; bases outside the gene matches: 7. Here the CDR3 reads CASSAGRTGNTEAFF. The DNA of the CDR3 is TGTGCCAGCAGCGCGGGGCGGACAGGGAACACTGAAGCTTTCTTT.

V usage is TRBV7-9 and J usage is TRBJ1-1, with 8 positions matching TRBD1. The CDR3 loop spans 14 amino acids. V dropped 5 bases and J dropped 10; count of bases not matched to a gene: 12. Germline V gene data show CDR1 as SEHNR and CDR2 as FQNEAQ (reference sequence). CDR3 loop: CASSGDQGARPAFF. The CDR3 DNA reads TGTGCCAGCAGCGGAGACCAGGGGGCAAGGCCAGCTTTCTTT.

The V and J genes are TRBV29-1 and TRBJ1-1, with 11 positions matching TRBD1. V was clipped by 6 bases and J by 4 bases; unmatched bases: 4. CDR1 SQVTM and CDR2 ANQGSEA come from the germline V gene. CDR3 length equals 13 residues. In DNA, the CDR3 is TGCAGCGTGGACAGGGGGCTCGGCACTGAAGCTTTCTTT. Amino acid sequence: CSVDRGLGTEAFF.

As DNA, the CDR3 is TGTGCCAGTAGACGACAGGCTGAAGCTTTCTTT. Its translation: CASRRQAEAFF. This chain joins TRBV19 and TRBJ1-1, with D possibly matching TRBD1 (6 bases). Germline loops: CDR1 LNHDA, CDR2 SQIVND (reference sequence). The germline V and J ends were trimmed by 6 bases and 6 bases, with 8 bases remaining between them. The CDR3 is 11 residues long. Full variable domain (remainder filled in from reference TRBV19 and TRBJ1-1): DGGITQSPKYLFRKEGQNVTLSCEQNLNHDAMYWYRQDPGQGLRLIYYSQIVNDFQKGDIAEGYSVSREKKESFPLTVTSAQKNPTAFYLCASRRQAEAFFGQGTRLTVV.

The chain has TRBV3-1 (or the pseudogene TRBV3-2) and TRBJ1-4, with TRBD1 matching over 10 bases. Germline V gene data show CDR1 as LGHDT and CDR2 as YNNKEL (reference sequence). The CDR3 totals 17 residues. Trimming cost V 4 bases and J 3 bases; bases outside gene matches: 8. This CDR3 is CASSPRDRGRANEKLFF. DNA for the CDR3: TGTGCCAGCAGCCCACGGGACAGGGGAAGGGCTAATGAAAAACTGTTTTTT.

The chain is built from TRBV7-8 and TRBJ1-1, with D possibly being TRBD1 (6 bases). This CDR3 is 16 amino acids long. CDR1 is SGHVS, CDR2 FQNEAQ, per germline. Trimming left V 1 base short and J 11 bases short, with 23 bases between. The CDR3 DNA follows: TGTGCCAGCAGCTTAGAGGGGGGTACCAAAAGGGGATTGGCTTTCTTT. It codes for CASSLEGGTKRGLAFF.